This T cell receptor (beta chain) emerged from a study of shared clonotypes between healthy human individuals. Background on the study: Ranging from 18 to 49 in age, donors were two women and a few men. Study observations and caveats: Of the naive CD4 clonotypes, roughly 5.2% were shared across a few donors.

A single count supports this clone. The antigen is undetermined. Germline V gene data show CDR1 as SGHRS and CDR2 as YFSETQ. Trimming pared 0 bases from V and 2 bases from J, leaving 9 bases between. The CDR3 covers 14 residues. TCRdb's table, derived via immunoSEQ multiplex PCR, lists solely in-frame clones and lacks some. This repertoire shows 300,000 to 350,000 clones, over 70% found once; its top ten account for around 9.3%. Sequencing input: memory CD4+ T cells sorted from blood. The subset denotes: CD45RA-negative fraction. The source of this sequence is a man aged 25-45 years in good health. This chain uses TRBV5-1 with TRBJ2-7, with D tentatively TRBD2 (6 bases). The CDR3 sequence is CASSLGGRTYEQYF. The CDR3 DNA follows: TGCGCCAGCAGCTTGGGAGGGAGGACCTACGAGCAGTACTTC.